This TCR beta chain was found in a study of blood T cell repertoires in COVID-19. The overall study: Material from acute and convalescent COVID-19 was sourced from the United States, Italy and Spain.

The CDR3 length is 14 residues. Germline V gene lookup returns CDR1 SGHTS and CDR2 YDEGEE. V dropped 4 bases and J dropped 4 bases, with 13 bases sitting between them. Sequencing used immunoSEQ multiplex PCR; TCRdb keeps in-frame clones, though not all of them. The table has 60,000 to 75,000 clones, about 89% seen once. The chain recombines TRBV5-8 with TRBJ2-3; D not resolved. Input material: peripheral blood. The sequence was collected from a man aged 50 or older with active COVID-19. CDR3 nucleotide sequence: TGTGCCAGCAGCCCCCGTTATTCGGCAGATACGCAGTATTTT. This encodes CASSPRYSADTQYF.